The rows below give T cell receptor beta chains drawn from one sample of a study of T cell responses to AZD1222 COVID-19 vaccine. Sequenced by immunoSEQ multiplex PCR; TCRdb stores in-frame clones only, minus some. The sample lists roughly 150,000 clones, approximately 91% occurring once. The sample was peripheral blood, taken 28 days after the second AZD1222 dose. The source of these receptors is an adult who received the AZD1222 COVID-19 vaccine. Each CDR3 is given with its conserved first and last residue. Each record gives: J gene, V gene, clone size, D gene, CDR3 protein, CDR3 DNA. The D gene is left open where the match is weak. Expanded clones get a size class; other rows say once, few or many, or leave the size out.

>TRBJ2-7|TRBV7-2|NA|TRBD2
CASSIMGLAGVSREDEQYF
TGTGCCAGCAGCATTATGGGACTAGCGGGAGTATCTCGAGAAGACGAGCAGTACTTC
>TRBJ1-1|TRBV6-5|NA|TRBD1
CASSYPRTGGVTEAFF
TGTGCCAGCAGTTACCCCCGGACAGGGGGCGTCACTGAAGCTTTCTTT
>TRBJ2-1|TRBV2|once|TRBD1
CASSDMTGGDNEQFF
TGTGCCAGCAGTGATATGACAGGGGGAGATAATGAGCAGTTCTTC
>TRBJ2-7|TRBV9|NA|NA
CASSVDGTPSYEQYF
TGTGCCAGCAGCGTAGACGGGACACCATCCTACGAGCAGTACTTC
>TRBJ2-7|TRBV12-1|NA|NA
CASSRIAGGVYEQYF
TGTGCCAGCAGTCGGATAGCGGGAGGGGTCTACGAGCAGTACTTC
>TRBJ1-1|TRBV6-4|NA|TRBD1
CARTRTGRAEAFF
TGTGCCAGGACCCGGACAGGTCGCGCTGAAGCTTTCTTT
>TRBJ2-7|TRBV3-1/TRBV3-2|NA|TRBD2
CASSTRGEKANEQYF
TGTGCCAGCAGCACGCGGGGGGAGAAGGCTAACGAGCAGTACTTC
>TRBJ2-2|TRBV7-9|NA|NA
CASSTRPGHANTGELFF
TGTGCCAGCAGTACGCGTCCGGGACACGCGAACACCGGGGAGCTGTTTTTT
>TRBJ2-5|TRBV7-8|NA|NA
CASSRETQYF
TGTGCCAGCAGCCGTGAGACCCAGTACTTC
>TRBJ1-5|TRBV7-8|NA|NA
CASSQLLASGNQPQHF
TGTGCCAGCAGCCAATTGCTGGCGTCTGGGAATCAGCCCCAGCATTTT
>TRBJ2-1|TRBV7-3|NA|NA
CASSLGHRESSYNEQFF
TGTGCCAGCAGCTTGGGTCACCGGGAGAGCTCCTACAATGAGCAGTTCTTC
>TRBJ1-2|TRBV7-2|once|NA
CASSLEGLDYGYTF
TGTGCCAGCAGCTTAGAAGGCTTGGACTATGGCTACACCTTC
>TRBJ1-3|TRBV3-1/TRBV3-2|NA|NA
CAAGSFSGNTIYF
TGTGCCGCAGGGTCCTTCTCTGGAAACACCATATATTTT
>TRBJ1-5|TRBV28|once|NA
CASRGSNQPQHF
TGTGCCAGCAGGGGTAGCAATCAGCCCCAGCATTTT
>TRBJ1-1|TRBV5-6|few|NA
CASSLGSFGNTEAFF
TGTGCCAGCAGCTTGGGTTCGTTTGGGAACACTGAAGCTTTCTTT
>TRBJ1-4|TRBV6-5|NA|NA
CASSLWEKLFF
TGTGCCAGCAGTCTCTGGGAAAAACTGTTTTTT
>TRBJ2-7|TRBV5-1|NA|TRBD2
CASSFARGGRDEQYF
TGCGCCAGCAGCTTTGCGCGGGGGGGCCGAGACGAGCAGTACTTC
>TRBJ1-2|TRBV4-2|NA|NA
CASSRPNGLVNYGYTF
TGTGCCAGCAGCCGCCCAAACGGTCTGGTGAACTATGGCTACACCTTC
>TRBJ2-7|TRBV10-3|NA|NA
CATLAGQSYEQYF
TGTGCCACCCTTGCGGGACAATCCTACGAGCAGTACTTC
>TRBJ1-2|TRBV6-5|NA|NA
CASSFLSRGEDYGYTF
TGTGCCAGCAGTTTCTTAAGTAGGGGCGAGGACTATGGCTACACCTTC